Below are 18 T cell receptor beta chains sequenced from a single sample in a study of T-cell reconstitution after alpha-beta-depleted transplantation in children (dated by TCRdb to the mid-2010s). Sample treatment or condition, as interpreted from the label and publication: allogeneic hematopoietic cell transplantation with graft depleted of TCRalphabeta T cells and CD19 B cells. The protocol used for the library was PCR. TCRdb shows the sequencer as Illumina HiSeq 2500. To normalize quantification of the TCRbeta repertoire, the TCR libraries were built with molecular barcoding that relied on unique molecular identifiers. In TCRdb, the public reads were trimmed at Q25 with fastp and aligned with MiXCR, with productive beta chains retained. Duplicate CDR3 protein sequences are folded into a single record with the most common DNA and genes. The sample table holds 500,000 to 650,000 distinct CDR3 sequences, of which 9.5% to 12% were seen once. 12% to 15% of the sample goes to the ten largest clones.

This specimen was PBMCs, mostly from graft donor cells, taken 180 days after TCRalphabeta/CD19-depleted stem cell transplant. These receptors originate from a female patient aged 2 to 10 who had a stem cell transplant for aplastic anemia, so the T cells may come from the graft donor.

This clonotype was counted at least ten times. J is TRBJ2-3 and V is TRBV5-5, with a weak D call TRBD1 (6 bases). This CDR3 is built from 15 residues. Germline V gene lookup returns CDR1 SGHKS and CDR2 YYEKEE (reference sequence). V was clipped by 2 bases and J by 1 base, with 11 bases between them. CDR3 coding DNA: TGTGCCAGCAGCTTTGGACAGCGACGCACAGATACGCAGTATTTT. Amino acids: CASSFGQRRTDTQYF.

V usage is TRBV15 and J usage is TRBJ2-7; D is possibly TRBD2 (5 bases). Per germline, CDR1 LNHNV and CDR2 YYDKDF (reference sequence). The V gene lost 1 base and the J gene lost 3 bases, with 19 bases spanning the gap. This CDR3 spans 17 amino acids. The CDR3 sequence is CATSRVRSRERYYEQYF. CDR3 DNA sequence: TGTGCCACCAGCAGAGTCCGTAGTAGGGAGAGGTACTACGAGCAGTACTTC.

The chain is built from TRBV7-9 and TRBJ2-7; D ambiguous. This CDR3 has 14 amino acids. Germline V gene sequence: CDR1 SEHNR, CDR2 FQNEAQ (reference sequence). With 0 bases removed from V and 3 bases from J, the gap between germline ends came to 9 bases. CDR3 in amino acids: CASSLAHSRYEQYV. CDR3 DNA: TGTGCCAGCAGCTTAGCTCACAGTCGCTACGAGCAGTACGTC.

This clonotype was seen a handful of times. The CDR3 nucleotides are TGCGCCAGCAGCCAAGATCCTATTCCAGGGGGACGTAGGATAGCTTTCTTT. Protein sequence: CASSQDPIPGGRRIAFF. The chain combines TRBV4-3 with TRBJ1-1, with 7 bases lining up with TRBD1. The germline gives CDR1 LGHNA, CDR2 YSLEER. The junction had 17 bases not matched to a gene; V was cut back by 0 bases and J by 10 bases. The CDR3 consists of 17 residues.

At least ten counts were recorded for this clonotype. CDR3 sequence: CASSPLGDIQYF. The DNA for the CDR3 is TGTGCCAGCTCCCCGCTGGGGGACATTCAGTACTTC. This sequence joins TRBV18 and TRBJ2-4; D may correspond to TRBD1 or TRBD2 (5 bases each). Trimming stripped 6 bases from V and 8 bases from J, with 11 bases between. Looked up from germline, CDR1 is KGHSH and CDR2 is LQKENI. The length of the CDR3 is 12 residues. Complete variable domain (other parts from reference TRBV18 and TRBJ2-4): NAGVMQNPRHLVRRRGQEARLRCSPMKGHSHVYWYRQLPEEGLKFMVYLQKENIIDESGMPKERFSAEFPKEGPSILRIQQVVRGDSAAYFCASSPLGDIQYFGAGTRLSVL.

There are a few counts of this clonotype. This sequence joins TRBV7-2 and TRBJ2-5; unclear D gene. Trimming pared 3 bases from V and 2 bases from J, leaving 16 bases between. The CDR3 is made up of 16 amino acids. CDR1 SGHTA and CDR2 FQGNSA come from the germline V gene. The CDR3 bases are TGTGCCAGCAGCTTTATGAGTTTTGCGAAGCAAGAGACCCAGTACTTC. Its translation is CASSFMSFAKQETQYF. Looking up the rest from reference TRBV7-2 and TRBJ2-5 gives the full variable domain: GAGVSQSPSNKVTEKGKDVELRCDPISGHTALYWYRQSLGQGLEFLIYFQGNSAPDKSGLPSDRFSAERTGGSVSTLTIQRTQQEDSAVYLCASSFMSFAKQETQYFGPGTRLLVL.

This chain links TRBV3-1 with TRBJ1-2; TRBD1 is a possible D gene (6 bases). V was trimmed by 1 base and J by 0 bases, leaving 9 bases between them. Germline values: CDR1 LGHDT, CDR2 YNNKEL (reference sequence). The CDR3 consists of 15 residues. Here the CDR3 reads CASSQGPGANYGYTF. As DNA, the CDR3 is TGTGCCAGCAGCCAAGGTCCAGGGGCTAACTATGGCTACACCTTC. Full variable domain (rest looked up from reference TRBV3-1 and TRBJ1-2): DTAVSQTPKYLVTQMGNDKSIKCEQNLGHDTMYWYKQDSKKFLKIMFSYNNKELIINETVPNRFSPKSPDKAHLNLHINSLELGDSAVYFCASSQGPGANYGYTFGSGTRLTVV.

In nucleotides, the CDR3 is TGTGCCAGCAGCTATGGACAGGTCTACGAGCAGTACGTC. Its protein is CASSYGQVYEQYV. The rearrangement links TRBV5-5 to TRBJ2-7; 7 bases are a match to TRBD1. Germline loops: CDR1 SGHKS, CDR2 YYEKEE (reference sequence). CDR3 length: 13 residues. Germline trimming cut 3 bases from V and 3 bases from J; bases unmatched to any gene: 3.

The J gene is TRBJ1-4, the V gene TRBV18, with 11 bases identical to TRBD1. J was trimmed by 7 bases and V by 4 bases; bases with no gene match: 5. Germline CDR1 and CDR2: KGHSH and LQKENI. This CDR3 comprises 15 residues. CDR3 protein: CASSRTGGEGEKLFF. The CDR3 nucleotides read TGTGCCAGCTCACGGACAGGGGGCGAAGGTGAAAAACTGTTTTTT.

V gene TRBV12-3 or TRBV12-4 combines with J gene TRBJ2-2; unclear D gene. The CDR3 contains 15 residues. V lost 2 bases and J 4 bases, leaving 11 bases between the germline ends. CDR3 DNA: TGTGCCAGCAGTTTAATCAGAGTTCTCACCGGGGAGCTGTTTTTT. Its protein product is CASSLIRVLTGELFF.

This clonotype was counted at least ten times. The genes are TRBV12-3 or TRBV12-4 and TRBJ2-1; TRBD2 matches at 10 bases. The CDR3 has 15 residues. Trimming took 6 bases from V and 6 from J; bases not matched to a gene: 8. The CDR3 region is CASRPPGLAVNEQFF. CDR3 in DNA: TGTGCCAGCAGACCACCAGGACTAGCGGTCAATGAGCAGTTCTTC.

This chain joins TRBV7-9 and TRBJ1-3; D is ambiguous. Per germline, CDR1 SEHNR and CDR2 FQNEAQ (reference sequence). V was clipped by 4 bases and J by 3 bases, with 19 bases between them. The CDR3 extends over 17 amino acids. CDR3 DNA sequence: TGTGCCAGCAGCTCCCCCTCAACCGGGCTGGATGGAAACACCATATATTTT. Its protein product is CASSSPSTGLDGNTIYF.

Concerning this clonotype: One end of the junction fails to match germline, which may point to a read error. The chain combines TRBV5-6 with TRBJ2-1; D remains unclear. There are 17 residues in the CDR3. The germline V gene has CDR1 SGHDT and CDR2 YYEEEE. CDR3 protein: CAISLGRRLPSYNEQFF. The CDR3 DNA reads TGTGCCATCAGCTTGGGCAGGCGGCTCCCCTCCTACAATGAGCAGTTCTTC. The whole variable domain, remainder taken from reference TRBV5-6 and TRBJ2-1, is DAGVTQSPTHLIKTRGQQVTLRCSPKSGHDTVSWYQQALGQGPQFIFQYYEEEERQRGNFPDRFSGHQFPNYSSELNVNALLLGDSALYLCAISLGRRLPSYNEQFFGPGTRLTVL.

This clonotype occurred a few times. The genes are TRBV10-3 and TRBJ2-1; D call uncertain. V dropped 2 bases and J dropped 8 bases, with 10 bases sitting between them. Per germline, CDR1 ENHRY and CDR2 SYGVKD. This CDR3 is 13 amino acids long. The CDR3 DNA sequence: TGTGCCATCAGTGAGAGGGTGTTGGATGAGCAGTTCTTC. It encodes CAISERVLDEQFF.

This clonotype has only a few counts. J is TRBJ1-1 and V is TRBV27; the D is unclear. Germline CDR1 MNHEY, CDR2 SMNVEV (reference sequence). The germline V and J ends were trimmed by 2 bases and 1 base, with 5 bases remaining between them. CDR3 size: 13 residues. The CDR3 DNA follows: TGTGCCAGCAGTTTAATACAGAACACTGAAGCTTTCTTT. As protein: CASSLIQNTEAFF.

V gene TRBV5-1 combines with J gene TRBJ2-1; D may match TRBD1 or TRBD2 (6 bases each). The germline CDR1 and CDR2 sequences are SGHRS and YFSETQ. This CDR3 region has 15 residues. The ends were cut back, 0 bases at V and 7 bases at J, with 14 bases in the middle. The CDR3 DNA follows: TGCGCCAGCAGCTTGGCCGGGGGCGAGTGGAATGAGCAGTTCTTC. Its protein product is CASSLAGGEWNEQFF.

J is TRBJ2-1 and V is TRBV7-9; 16 nucleotides agree with TRBD2. The CDR3 has 16 residues. Germline V gives CDR1 SEHNR, CDR2 FQNEAQ (reference sequence). The J segment lost 7 bases and the V segment lost 5 bases, leaving 5 bases of the junction unmatched. CDR3 amino acids: CASSDGTSGRANEQFF. The DNA for the CDR3 is TGTGCCAGCAGCGATGGGACTAGCGGGAGGGCTAATGAGCAGTTCTTC.

This clonotype was recorded a few times. This chain connects TRBV4-2 to TRBJ1-5; 11 nucleotides agree with TRBD1. This CDR3 comprises 17 residues. The J segment lost 4 bases and the V segment lost 0 bases, leaving 5 bases of the junction unmatched. Germline lookup yields CDR1 LGHNA and CDR2 YNFKEQ. CDR3: CASSQDAGQGGNQPQHF. In nucleotides, the CDR3 is TGTGCCAGCAGCCAAGATGCGGGACAGGGGGGGAATCAGCCCCAGCATTTT.